Given below is one T cell receptor (beta chain) in context. This sample was taken from a study of blood T cell repertoires in COVID-19. This CDR3 has 15 residues. CDR1 and CDR2 from the germline V gene are SGHNT and YENEEA. V shed 5 bases and J 7 bases; nucleotides not matched to a gene: 4. Assay: immunoSEQ multiplex PCR; the TCRdb copy retains only in-frame clones and omits some. The sample includes about 260,000 clones, approximately 90% seen only once; the top ten take 2.5% to 3%. Recruitment covered 20 to 25 US areas and drew participants whose ages spanned roughly 18 to 100 years. The chain is built from TRBV11-3 and TRBJ2-1; 14 bases line up with TRBD2. The sequence was obtained from a man in his forties who had been exposed to COVID-19. The sequencing sample was made of PBMCs or T cells enriched from blood (not recorded which). Written as DNA, the CDR3 is TGTGCCAGCAGCGGGACTAGCGGGAGTAGAAATGAGCAGTTCTTC. This encodes CASSGTSGSRNEQFF.